The clone carrying this T cell receptor beta chain was seen only a few times. Its antigen is not identified. Some clones are missing from TCRdb's copy, which holds only in-frame ones; the method was immunoSEQ multiplex PCR. The data hold roughly 90,000 clones, with roughly 78% observed a single time. This specimen belongs to a study of radiotherapy plus CTLA-4 blockade in lung cancer. Study at large: Objective response rate was 15% to 20%; disease control rate, approximately 28%. The study's findings and limits: It was early blood T cell clone dynamics, with interferon-beta, that reportedly best predicted response.

Germline loops: CDR1 SQVTM, CDR2 ANQGSEA. Trimming took 3 bases from V and 0 from J; bases not matched to a gene: 4. The CDR3 runs 15 residues. Here the sequenced sample was peripheral blood, taken from a patient treated with radiotherapy plus ipilimumab. This receptor was identified in a human donor with non-small cell lung cancer that progressed on radiotherapy plus ipilimumab. The chain has TRBV29-1 and TRBJ2-5; 10 bases align to TRBD2. For the CDR3, the DNA is TGCAGCGTTGATGGGCTAGCGGGGGACCAAGAGACCCAGTACTTC. Amino acid sequence: CSVDGLAGDQETQYF.